This TCR beta chain originates from a study of CD8 T cells in ankylosing spondylitis. This clonotype was counted at least ten times. Germline CDR1 is LNHNV and CDR2 is YYDKDF (reference sequence). The CDR3 loop spans 17 amino acids. J lost 8 bases, V lost 1 base, and 5 bases had no gene match. TCRdb processed the 5' RACE reads anew with MiXCR; each CDR3 protein has one entry. Altogether 100,000 to 150,000 distinct CDR3 sequences are present, around 8.5% being singletons, with the ten largest covering approximately 3.4%. The V gene is TRBV15, the J gene TRBJ2-1; the match to TRBD2 covers 16 bases. The origin of this receptor is a male donor with ankylosing spondylitis or in good health (not recorded which). The sequenced sample consisted of blood, either unsorted or a sorted T cell fraction (not recorded which). In nucleotides, the CDR3 is TGTGCCACCAGCAGAGTGGGACTAGCGGGAGGGATCGATGAGCAGTTCTTC. Translated: CATSRVGLAGGIDEQFF.